Following are 11 T cell receptor beta chains from one sample sequenced in a study of brain T cells in children with intractable seizures. Sequenced by immunoSEQ multiplex PCR; TCRdb stores in-frame clones only, minus some. The data contain 80,000 or so clones, 85% to 95% of them singletons. Sample: peripheral blood, taken at surgery. The receptors here all came from a boy in the first two years of life with tuberous sclerosis and intractable seizures.

V usage is TRBV21-1 and J usage is TRBJ2-1; TRBD1 is the table's D call, not checked against the DNA. TRBV21-1 constitutes a pseudogene. The CDR3 is made up of 15 amino acids. The DNA of the CDR3 is TGTGCCAGCAGCAAAGGGGGACAGAATAGTAATGAGCAGTTCTTC. Amino acid sequence: CASSKGGQNSNEQFF.

The chain has TRBV4-1 and TRBJ2-5, with 9 nucleotides matching TRBD2. Per germline, CDR1 MGHRA and CDR2 YSYEKL. V trimming: 0 bases; J trimming: 5 bases; junction bases outside the gene matches: 10. This CDR3 spans 17 amino acids. This CDR3 is CASSQDPPLAGLETQYF. For the CDR3, the DNA is TGCGCCAGCAGCCAAGATCCACCGCTAGCGGGACTGGAGACCCAGTACTTC.

This sequence joins TRBV12-2 and TRBJ2-7; TRBD1 is the table's D call, not checked against the DNA. TRBV12-2 constitutes a pseudogene. This CDR3 region has 13 residues. This chain's CDR3 is CASRLIRDYEQYF. The DNA of the CDR3 is TGTGCAAGTCGCTTAATCAGGGACTACGAGCAGTACTTC.

The chain employs TRBV4-1 and TRBJ1-1, with D possibly matching TRBD1 (5 bases). Germline V lookup: CDR1 MGHRA, CDR2 YSYEKL. V was shortened by 2 bases and J by 0 bases, with 13 bases between the two germline ends. The CDR3 loop spans 16 amino acids. In nucleotides, the CDR3 is TGCGCCAGCAGCCAATCTAAGGGGCGGGTGAACACTGAAGCTTTCTTT. Residues: CASSQSKGRVNTEAFF.

Written as DNA, the CDR3 is TGTGCCAGCAGTCTTGCGGGGGCCCGGTGGTGGGAGCAGTTCTTC. Protein: CASSLAGARWWEQFF. The chain recombines TRBV5-4 with TRBJ2-1; a weak D match, TRBD2 (7 bases). The germline V gene encodes CDR1 SGHNT and CDR2 YYREEE (reference sequence). The CDR3 length is 15 residues. V was clipped by 5 bases and J by 10 bases, with 22 bases between them.

V gene TRBV9 combines with J gene TRBJ2-7; TRBD2 aligns across 8 bases. The ends lost 1 base at V and 4 bases at J; junction bases unmatched: 7. The length of the CDR3 is 15 residues. Germline V CDR1 and CDR2: SGDLS, YYNGEE. The CDR3 bases are TGTGCCAGCAGCGTAAACTCGGGGGGGGTTTACGAGCAGTACTTC. It yields the protein CASSVNSGGVYEQYF.

The chain is built from TRBV28 and TRBJ1-3, with D unclear. CDR3 length equals 17 residues. CDR1 is MDHEN, CDR2 SYDVKM, per germline. Trimming left V 2 bases short and J 0 bases short, with 14 bases between. The DNA of the CDR3 is TGTGCCAGCAGTTTACCCCAGGACCGGTTCTCTGGAAACACCATATATTTT. Its protein is CASSLPQDRFSGNTIYF. The full variable domain, in which reference TRBV28 and TRBJ1-3 provide the parts outside the CDR3, is DVKVTQSSRYLVKRTGEKVFLECVQDMDHENMFWYRQDPGLGLRLIYFSYDVKMKEKGDIPEGYSVSREKKERFSLILESASTNQTSMYLCASSLPQDRFSGNTIYFGEGSWLTVV.

CDR3 loop: CASSYGTVTDTQYF. CDR3 DNA: TGTGCCAGCAGTTACGGGACAGTCACAGATACGCAGTATTTT. The chain joins TRBV6-5 to TRBJ2-3; 7 positions agree with TRBD1. The length of the CDR3 is 14 residues. Germline V lookup: CDR1 MNHEY, CDR2 SVGAGI. J gave up 2 bases and V 2 bases, and 1 base lay outside the gene matches.

This clone was counted once. The V and J genes are TRBV7-9 and TRBJ2-1, with 8 bases identical to TRBD2. After removal of 1 base from V and 5 bases from J, the junction contained 16 bases not matched to a gene. The CDR3 has 19 residues. Looked up from germline, CDR1 is SEHNR and CDR2 is FQNEAQ (reference sequence). The CDR3 spells CASSLGLRSGMIKDNEQFF. The CDR3 DNA follows: TGTGCCAGCAGCTTAGGCCTACGTAGCGGGATGATTAAAGACAATGAGCAGTTCTTC.

The chain carries TRBV19 and TRBJ1-1, with TRBD1 matching 9 bases. V trimming: 2 bases; J trimming: 10 bases; junction bases outside the gene matches: 8. Germline CDR1 LNHDA, CDR2 SQIVND (reference sequence). The CDR3 totals 14 residues. CDR3 amino acids: CASSITGGRVGAFF. CDR3 nucleotide sequence: TGTGCCAGTAGTATAACAGGGGGCAGGGTAGGAGCTTTCTTT.

The gene calls are TRBV5-5 and TRBJ1-3; TRBD1 aligns across 7 bases. The CDR3 runs 16 residues. Losses at the gene ends were 0 bases for V and 4 bases for J; bases not matched to a gene: 7. Germline CDR1 and CDR2: SGHKS and YYEKEE (reference sequence). The chain's CDR3 is CASSLAGRGTGNTIYF. In DNA form, the CDR3 reads TGTGCCAGCAGCTTGGCGGGCAGGGGGACGGGAAACACCATATATTTT.